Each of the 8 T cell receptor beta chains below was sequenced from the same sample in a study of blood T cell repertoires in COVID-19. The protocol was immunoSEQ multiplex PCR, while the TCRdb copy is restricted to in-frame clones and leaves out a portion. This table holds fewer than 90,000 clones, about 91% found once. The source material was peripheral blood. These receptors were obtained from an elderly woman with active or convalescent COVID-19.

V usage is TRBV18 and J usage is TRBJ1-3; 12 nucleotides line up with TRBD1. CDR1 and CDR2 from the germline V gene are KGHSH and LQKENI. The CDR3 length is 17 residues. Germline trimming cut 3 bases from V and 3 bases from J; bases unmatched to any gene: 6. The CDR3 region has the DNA TGTGCCAGCTCACCGTCGGGACAGGGGGCTGGTGGAAACACCATATATTTT. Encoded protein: CASSPSGQGAGGNTIYF.

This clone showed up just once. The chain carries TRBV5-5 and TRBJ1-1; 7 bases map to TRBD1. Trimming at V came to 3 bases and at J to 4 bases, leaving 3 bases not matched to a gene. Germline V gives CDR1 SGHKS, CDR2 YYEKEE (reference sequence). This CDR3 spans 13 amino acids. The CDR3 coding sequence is TGTGCCAGCAGCTCGGGACAGCCCACTGAAGCTTTCTTT. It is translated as CASSSGQPTEAFF.

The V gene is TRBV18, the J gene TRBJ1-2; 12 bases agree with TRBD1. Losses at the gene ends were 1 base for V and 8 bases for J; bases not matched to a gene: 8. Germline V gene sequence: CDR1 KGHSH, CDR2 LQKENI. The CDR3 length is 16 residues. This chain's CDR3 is CASSPQWGQGATGYTF. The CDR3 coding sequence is TGTGCCAGCTCACCACAATGGGGACAGGGGGCTACAGGCTACACCTTC.

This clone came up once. Written as DNA, the CDR3 is TGTGCCAGCAGCCCTCGGCGGGGGCTCCCCTACGAGCAGTACTTC. Its protein product is CASSPRRGLPYEQYF. The J gene is TRBJ2-7, the V gene TRBV11-2; a weak D match, TRBD2 (7 bases). The CDR3 runs 15 residues. V gave up 5 bases and J gave up 2 bases, with 16 bases separating them. Germline V lookup: CDR1 SGHAT, CDR2 FQNNGV.

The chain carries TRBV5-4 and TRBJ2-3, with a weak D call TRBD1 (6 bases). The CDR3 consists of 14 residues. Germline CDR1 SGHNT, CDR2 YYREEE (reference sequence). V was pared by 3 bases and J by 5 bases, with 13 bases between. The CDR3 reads CASSSRGAEDTQYF. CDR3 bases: TGTGCCAGCAGCTCCAGGGGCGCGGAAGATACGCAGTATTTT. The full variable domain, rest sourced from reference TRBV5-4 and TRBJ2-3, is ETGVTQSPTHLIKTRGQQVTLRCSSQSGHNTVSWYQQALGQGPQFIFQYYREEENGRGNFPPRFSGLQFPNYSSELNVNALELDDSALYLCASSSRGAEDTQYFGPGTRLTVL.

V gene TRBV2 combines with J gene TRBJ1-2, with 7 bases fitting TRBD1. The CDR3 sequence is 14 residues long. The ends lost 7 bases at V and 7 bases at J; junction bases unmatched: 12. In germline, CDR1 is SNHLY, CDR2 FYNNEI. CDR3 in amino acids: CASNSAGQLGGYTF. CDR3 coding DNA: TGTGCCAGCAACAGTGCGGGACAGCTGGGTGGCTACACCTTC.

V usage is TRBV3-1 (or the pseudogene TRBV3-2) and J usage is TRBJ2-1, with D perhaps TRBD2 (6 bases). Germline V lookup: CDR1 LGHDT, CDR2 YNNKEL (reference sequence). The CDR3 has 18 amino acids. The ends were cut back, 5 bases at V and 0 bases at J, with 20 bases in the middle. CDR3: CASSIKSGLRSSYNEQFF. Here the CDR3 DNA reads TGTGCCAGCAGCATAAAGTCGGGACTCCGCAGCTCCTACAATGAGCAGTTCTTC.

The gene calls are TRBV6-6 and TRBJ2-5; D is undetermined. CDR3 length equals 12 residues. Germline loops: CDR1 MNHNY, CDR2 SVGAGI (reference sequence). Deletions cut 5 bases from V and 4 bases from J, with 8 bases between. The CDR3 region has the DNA TGTGCCAGCAGTGCCCGAGTAGAGACCCAGTACTTC. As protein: CASSARVETQYF.